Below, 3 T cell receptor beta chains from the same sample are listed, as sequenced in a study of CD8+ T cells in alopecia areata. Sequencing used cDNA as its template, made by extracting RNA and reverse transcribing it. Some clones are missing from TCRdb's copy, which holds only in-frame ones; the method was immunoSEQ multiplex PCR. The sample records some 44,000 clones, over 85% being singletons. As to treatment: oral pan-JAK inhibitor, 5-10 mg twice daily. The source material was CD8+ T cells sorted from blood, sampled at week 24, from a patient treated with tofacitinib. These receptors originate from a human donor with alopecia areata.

The CDR3 sequence is CASSLQGRDTEAFF. The CDR3 DNA sequence: TGTGCCAGCAGTTTACAGGGGAGGGACACTGAAGCTTTCTTT. The chain uses TRBV27 and TRBJ1-1, with D perhaps matching TRBD1 (6 bases). Germline CDR1 reads MNHEY; CDR2 reads SMNVEV (reference sequence). The CDR3 has 14 amino acids. Trimming left V 2 bases short and J 3 bases short, with 10 bases between.

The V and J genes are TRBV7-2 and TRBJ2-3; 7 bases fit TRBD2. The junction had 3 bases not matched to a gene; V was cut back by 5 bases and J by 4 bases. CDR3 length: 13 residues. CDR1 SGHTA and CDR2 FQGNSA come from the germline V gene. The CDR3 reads CASSRGLADTQYF. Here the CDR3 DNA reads TGTGCCAGCAGCCGCGGACTAGCAGATACGCAGTATTTT. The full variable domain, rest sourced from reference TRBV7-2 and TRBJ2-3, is GAGVSQSPSNKVTEKGKDVELRCDPISGHTALYWYRQSLGQGLEFLIYFQGNSAPDKSGLPSDRFSAERTGGSVSTLTIQRTQQEDSAVYLCASSRGLADTQYFGPGTRLTVL.

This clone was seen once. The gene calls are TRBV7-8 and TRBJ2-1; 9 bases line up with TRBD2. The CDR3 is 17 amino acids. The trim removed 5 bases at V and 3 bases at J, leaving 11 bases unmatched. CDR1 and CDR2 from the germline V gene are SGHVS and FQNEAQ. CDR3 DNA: TGTGCCAGCAGCCGACAACTAGCGGGTCGGCTCTACAATGAGCAGTTCTTC. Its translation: CASSRQLAGRLYNEQFF. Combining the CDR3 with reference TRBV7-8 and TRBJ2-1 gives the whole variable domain GAGVSQSPRYKVAKRGQDVALRCDPISGHVSLFWYQQALGQGPEFLTYFQNEAQLDKSGLPSDRFFAERPEGSVSTLKIQRTQQEDSAVYLCASSRQLAGRLYNEQFFGPGTRLTVL.